The 32 T cell receptor beta chains in this list originate from one sample, sequenced in a study of T-cell memory formation after mild COVID-19. TCRdb independently ran MiXCR on the 5' RACE reads; one entry per CDR3 protein. This sample has around 250,000 distinct CDR3 sequences, with 15% to 20% found just once. Material: PBMCs or a T cell subset sorted from them (not recorded which). The receptors stem from a man aged 18 to 29 who had mild COVID-19 (a few samples of this study predate the infection). Cell type and time point are not known.

This rearrangement joins TRBV29-1 to TRBJ1-2, with D hard to call. Trimming removed 3 bases from V and 4 bases from J, with 15 bases in between. The CDR3 consists of 14 residues. Germline V lookup: CDR1 SQVTM, CDR2 ANQGSEA. The DNA for the CDR3 is TGCAGCGTTGATGATGATCAGTCTATCTATGGCTACACCTTC. Residues: CSVDDDQSIYGYTF.

In DNA, the CDR3 is TGTGCCAGCAGTCCCCGCGGCAGTAATGAGCAGTTCTTC. It encodes CASSPRGSNEQFF. The gene calls are TRBV6-2 or TRBV6-3 and TRBJ2-1, with D hard to call. Germline V gene data show CDR1 as MNHEY and CDR2 as SVGEGT. The CDR3 is made up of 13 amino acids. Trimming stripped 5 bases from V and 7 bases from J, with 12 bases between.

This clonotype was seen ten or more times. Sequence at one end of the junction differs from germline and may be a read error. The rearrangement links TRBV3-1 to TRBJ1-5; D ambiguous. The CDR3 has 13 amino acids. Germline CDR1 reads LGHDT; CDR2 reads YNNKEL (reference sequence). CDR3 sequence (DNA): TGCGCCAGCAGCCAAGGGTTGGGTCAGCCCCAGCATTTT. Translating gives CASSQGLGQPQHF.

The J gene is TRBJ1-5, the V gene TRBV20-1; D unclear. CDR1 and CDR2 from the germline V gene are DFQATT and SNEGSKA (reference sequence). Trimming took 1 base from V and 2 from J, leaving 6 bases between them. This CDR3 is 13 amino acids long. The CDR3 is CSARVDRNQPQHF. CDR3 coding DNA: TGCAGTGCTAGAGTTGATCGCAATCAGCCCCAGCATTTT.

This clonotype was observed a handful of times. This chain joins TRBV28 and TRBJ2-6; tentatively, D is TRBD2 (5 bases). The germline V gene has CDR1 MDHEN and CDR2 SYDVKM. The length of the CDR3 is 14 residues. Trimming left V 8 bases short and J 1 base short, with 9 bases between. CDR3 nucleotide sequence: TGTGCCAGCGGGAGAGGGTCTGGGGCCAACGTCCTGACTTTC. Translation gives CASGRGSGANVLTF.

The CDR3 protein is CASSLEPRQGSYQPQHF. The CDR3 DNA is TGCGCCAGCAGCTTGGAACCGCGGCAGGGGTCCTATCAGCCCCAGCATTTT. V and J are TRBV5-1 and TRBJ1-5; a possible D gene is TRBD1 (6 bases). CDR1 and CDR2 (germline): SGHRS, YFSETQ. Trimming left V 0 bases short and J 5 bases short, with 18 bases between. This CDR3 comprises 17 residues.

This clonotype was detected a few times. The V and J genes are TRBV6-2 or TRBV6-3 and TRBJ2-7; D is perhaps TRBD1 or TRBD2 (5 bases each). The CDR3 is 14 residues long. The germline V and J ends were trimmed by 5 bases and 6 bases, with 17 bases remaining between them. Germline V CDR1 and CDR2: MNHEY, SVGEGT. The CDR3: CASSPRARGGEQYV. The CDR3 bases are TGTGCCAGCAGTCCCCGGGCCCGGGGCGGCGAGCAGTACGTC.

The V and J genes are TRBV7-2 and TRBJ1-1; D is perhaps TRBD1 (6 bases). This CDR3 region has 13 residues. In germline, CDR1 is SGHTA, CDR2 FQGNSA. Trimming pared 5 bases from V and 9 bases from J, leaving 16 bases between. The CDR3 coding sequence is TGTGCCAGCAGCCCGATGGGGCAGGGGAAAGCTTTCTTT. Translation: CASSPMGQGKAFF. The full variable domain, completed using reference TRBV7-2 and TRBJ1-1, is GAGVSQSPSNKVTEKGKDVELRCDPISGHTALYWYRQSLGQGLEFLIYFQGNSAPDKSGLPSDRFSAERTGGSVSTLTIQRTQQEDSAVYLCASSPMGQGKAFFGQGTRLTVV.

The chain links TRBV11-3 to TRBJ1-4, with D possibly being TRBD1 (6 bases). CDR3 length: 17 residues. Germline-derived CDR1 and CDR2 are SGHNT and YENEEA. Trimming pared 5 bases from V and 0 bases from J, leaving 16 bases between. This chain's CDR3 is CASSPTPGTTTNEKLFF. CDR3 nucleotide sequence: TGTGCCAGCAGCCCAACTCCCGGGACAACAACTAATGAAAAACTGTTTTTT.

As regards this clonotype: Compared with germline, one end of the junction differs, possibly owing to a read error. The chain is built from TRBV4-3 and TRBJ1-2, with TRBD1 as a possible D gene (5 bases). Per the germline V gene, CDR1 is LGHNA and CDR2 is YSLEER. The CDR3 spans 14 residues. Here the CDR3 reads CASSLRVGTGGSDF. As DNA, the CDR3 is TGCGCCAGCAGCCTAAGGGTGGGGACTGGAGGTTCTGACTTC.

The table lists this clonotype with a few counts. This chain uses TRBV6-5 with TRBJ1-1; 9 nucleotides align to TRBD1. CDR1 and CDR2 from the germline V gene are MNHEY and SVGAGI. CDR3 length equals 13 residues. CDR3 DNA sequence: TGTGTCTCGGGACAGGGCACCTTCACTGAAGCTTTCTTT. It translates to CVSGQGTFTEAFF.

This clonotype was detected only a few times. The rearrangement uses TRBV6-5 and TRBJ2-1; 7 bases are a match to TRBD1. Looked up from germline, CDR1 is MNHEY and CDR2 is SVGAGI. J was trimmed by 15 bases and V by 0 bases; bases with no gene match: 8. This CDR3 has 13 residues. The CDR3 DNA reads TGTGCCAGCAGTTACTCGGGGACAGAAGGCCGGTTCTTC. Translation: CASSYSGTEGRFF.

The chain uses TRBV5-1 and TRBJ2-7, with TRBD2 matching over 9 bases. V lost 0 bases, J lost 2 bases, and 3 bases stayed unmatched. This CDR3 is 15 amino acids long. The V gene's germline CDR1 is SGHRS and CDR2 YFSETQ. CDR3 sequence: CASSLEPSGAYEQYF. DNA for the CDR3: TGCGCCAGCAGCTTGGAGCCTAGCGGGGCCTACGAGCAGTACTTC.

The chain joins TRBV4-1 to TRBJ1-1; D ambiguous. The CDR3 loop spans 15 amino acids. V lost 1 base, J lost 1 base, and 10 bases lay in between. Germline CDR1 and CDR2: MGHRA and YSYEKL. CDR3 bases: TGCGCCAGCAGCCAAGCCCGTACTCGGAACACTGAAGCTTTCTTT. Translating gives CASSQARTRNTEAFF.

The CDR3 spells CSANSREQFF. CDR3 DNA: TGCAGTGCTAACAGCCGGGAGCAGTTCTTC. The chain has TRBV20-1 and TRBJ2-1; no reliable D call. The CDR3 extends over 10 amino acids. The V gene's germline CDR1 is DFQATT and CDR2 SNEGSKA (reference sequence). Between the trimmed V and J ends, which lost 4 bases and 10 bases, there was a span of 8 bases.

This chain connects TRBV2 to TRBJ2-1; D perhaps matches TRBD1 (6 bases). Deletions cut 8 bases from V and 9 bases from J, with 20 bases between. This CDR3 is 14 amino acids long. Germline V gene data show CDR1 as SNHLY and CDR2 as FYNNEI. In nucleotides, the CDR3 is TGTGCCAGCGTGTGGACAGTACTCACAAGTGAGCAGTTCTTC. This encodes CASVWTVLTSEQFF.

The genes are TRBV7-2 and TRBJ2-3; 8 nucleotides match TRBD1. V lost 4 bases to trimming and J lost 4 bases; unmatched junction nucleotides: 16. This CDR3 is 18 amino acids long. The V gene's germline CDR1 is SGHTA and CDR2 FQGNSA. The CDR3 protein is CASSSKIRTGYFPDTQYF. The CDR3 region has the DNA TGTGCCAGCAGCTCCAAAATTAGGACAGGGTATTTCCCAGATACGCAGTATTTT.

In this sample, this clonotype turned up a few times. The rearrangement uses TRBV7-3 and TRBJ1-5; TRBD1 matches at 8 bases. Trimming at V came to 2 bases and at J to 7 bases, leaving 10 bases not matched to a gene. Germline V gene data show CDR1 as SGHTA and CDR2 as FQGTGA. This CDR3 has 16 amino acids. The CDR3: CASSLADREEVQPQHF. CDR3 nucleotides: TGTGCCAGCAGCTTAGCGGACAGGGAGGAAGTCCAGCCCCAGCATTTT. Full variable domain (rest looked up from reference TRBV7-3 and TRBJ1-5): GAGVSQTPSNKVTEKGKYVELRCDPISGHTALYWYRQSLGQGPEFLIYFQGTGAADDSGLPNDRFFAVRPEGSVSTLKIQRTERGDSAVYLCASSLADREEVQPQHFGDGTRLSIL.

This clonotype was counted many times. This chain uses TRBV6-2 or TRBV6-3 with TRBJ2-5; no clear D. Germline values: CDR1 MNHEY, CDR2 SVGEGT. The CDR3 runs 13 residues. The ends were cut back, 2 bases at V and 2 bases at J, with 6 bases in the middle. The CDR3 region is CASSYREQETQYF. The CDR3 DNA follows: TGTGCCAGCAGTTACAGGGAACAAGAGACCCAGTACTTC.

The chain uses TRBV7-9 and TRBJ1-2, with 8 bases identical to TRBD1. The length of the CDR3 is 15 residues. Trimming removed 6 bases from V and 3 bases from J; junction bases left unmatched: 9. The germline CDR1 and CDR2 sequences are SEHNR and FQNEAQ (reference sequence). DNA of the CDR3: TGTGCCAGCAGAGAGTTGGAGACAGGGGACTATGGCTACACCTTC. Translated, it gives CASRELETGDYGYTF.

This clonotype has only a few counts. The chain combines TRBV29-1 with TRBJ1-1; 8 nucleotides line up with TRBD1. CDR3 size: 14 residues. Germline CDR1 reads SQVTM; CDR2 reads ANQGSEA. J lost 4 bases, V lost 4 bases, and 8 bases had no gene match. The CDR3 region is CSVGRQGRSTEAFF. In DNA form, the CDR3 reads TGCAGCGTTGGGAGACAGGGGCGGAGCACTGAAGCTTTCTTT. Full variable domain (rest looked up from reference TRBV29-1 and TRBJ1-1): SAVISQKPSRDICQRGTSLTIQCQVDSQVTMMFWYRQQPGQSLTLIATANQGSEATYESGFVIDKFPISRPNLTFSTLTVSNMSPEDSSIYLCSVGRQGRSTEAFFGQGTRLTVV.

This clonotype has only a few counts. This chain joins TRBV12-3 or TRBV12-4 and TRBJ2-1; D assignment may be TRBD1 or TRBD2 (5 bases each). Trimming pared 7 bases from V and 1 base from J, leaving 17 bases between. The CDR3 consists of 16 residues. CDR3 DNA sequence: TGTGCCAGCAAATCGGGACCCAGCGGTTCCTACAATGAGCAGTTCTTC. Its translation: CASKSGPSGSYNEQFF.

The J gene is TRBJ2-4, the V gene TRBV5-5; D call uncertain. Trimming stripped 4 bases from V and 0 bases from J, with 14 bases between. The CDR3 spans 16 residues. The V gene's germline CDR1 is SGHKS and CDR2 YYEKEE (reference sequence). The CDR3 region has the DNA TGTGCCAGCAGCCCTCGGAATATTATAGCCAAAAACATTCAGTACTTC. Protein product: CASSPRNIIAKNIQYF.

The chain joins TRBV4-1 to TRBJ1-1, with TRBD1 matching over 8 bases. CDR1 and CDR2 from the germline V gene are MGHRA and YSYEKL. J gave up 7 bases and V 3 bases, and 10 bases lay outside the gene matches. CDR3 length: 15 amino acids. The CDR3 sequence is CASSQPDRDRIEAFF. Written as DNA, the CDR3 is TGCGCCAGCAGCCAGCCCGACCGGGACAGGATTGAAGCTTTCTTT.

This clonotype was seen a few times. The genes are TRBV6-2 or TRBV6-3 and TRBJ1-1; unclear D gene. The CDR3 runs to 13 residues. The V gene lost 6 bases and the J gene lost 4 bases, with 12 bases spanning the gap. The germline gives CDR1 MNHEY, CDR2 SVGEGT. Here the CDR3 DNA reads TGTGCCAGCAGCCTTCGGGTGGGCACTGAAGCTTTCTTT. Residues: CASSLRVGTEAFF.

The V and J genes are TRBV4-2 and TRBJ1-2, with no clear D. In germline, CDR1 is LGHNA, CDR2 YNFKEQ. There are 14 residues in the CDR3. V dropped 0 bases and J dropped 2 bases, with 7 bases sitting between them. CDR3 nucleotides: TGTGCCAGCAGCCAAGATGACATAAACTATGGCTACACCTTC. This codes for CASSQDDINYGYTF.

The V gene is TRBV10-3, the J gene TRBJ2-5, with D maybe TRBD1 (6 bases). Germline CDR1 and CDR2: ENHRY and SYGVKD. The ends were cut back, 6 bases at V and 2 bases at J, with 10 bases in the middle. CDR3 length: 13 amino acids. The CDR3 nucleotides read TGTGCCATCAGATTACAGGGTCAAGAGACCCAGTACTTC. This translates into CAIRLQGQETQYF.

This clonotype has a handful of counts. The V call is TRBV7-7, the J call TRBJ2-5, with D possibly matching TRBD2 (5 bases). The CDR3 has 15 residues. CDR1 is SSHAT, CDR2 FNYEAQ, per germline (reference sequence). With 6 bases removed from V and 3 bases from J, the gap between germline ends came to 17 bases. The DNA of the CDR3 is TGTGCCAGCAGTCCGAATCCCCTGCGGGAAGAGACCCAGTACTTC. It encodes CASSPNPLREETQYF.

This clonotype has just a few counts. This sequence joins TRBV4-2 and TRBJ2-3; D unresolved. The CDR3 extends over 13 amino acids. Trimming cost V 0 bases and J 5 bases, with 6 bases left between them. In germline, CDR1 is LGHNA, CDR2 YNFKEQ. The CDR3, as DNA: TGTGCCAGCAGCCAAGATGAGCGAGATACGCAGTATTTT. This encodes CASSQDERDTQYF.

This clonotype showed up just a few times. This chain connects TRBV7-9 to TRBJ1-3, with D uncertain. This CDR3 spans 17 amino acids. Germline V lookup: CDR1 SEHNR, CDR2 FQNEAQ (reference sequence). Trimming took off 2 bases at V and 0 bases at J, with 14 bases between the two ends. The CDR3 here is CASSLITLVYSGNTIYF. In DNA form, the CDR3 reads TGTGCCAGCAGCTTAATTACCCTAGTTTACTCTGGAAACACCATATATTTT.

The rearrangement uses TRBV6-2 or TRBV6-3 and TRBJ1-2; 10 bases map to TRBD1. Germline trimming cut 6 bases from V and 5 bases from J; bases unmatched to any gene: 6. This CDR3 has 14 residues. CDR1 is MNHEY and CDR2 is SVGEGT in the germline V gene. The DNA of the CDR3 is TGTGCCAGCAGGACTCCGGGACAGGGGTATGGCTACACCTTC. Its protein product is CASRTPGQGYGYTF.

J is TRBJ2-1 and V is TRBV25-1; 8 nucleotides line up with TRBD1. The CDR3 has 15 amino acids. CDR1 and CDR2 from the germline V gene are MGHDK and SYGVNS. Germline trimming cut 5 bases from V and 8 bases from J; bases unmatched to any gene: 11. DNA of the CDR3: TGTGCCAGCAGTCCCCAACAGGGGGTACGGGATGAGCAGTTCTTC. Its protein is CASSPQQGVRDEQFF.